This T cell receptor beta chain was observed in a study of response to subunit inactivated influenza vaccine. This CDR3 is 15 amino acids long. In germline, CDR1 is SGHAT, CDR2 FQDESV (reference sequence). V shed 5 bases, J shed 4 bases, and the junction held 8 bases outside the gene matches. This clonotype has more than one count but fewer than ten. TCRdb independently ran MiXCR on the RT-PCR reads; one entry per CDR3 protein. The table shows around 600,000 distinct CDR3 sequences, with roughly 10% occurring only once. This same sample was also part of a study on T cells expressing NK-cell markers. That publication notes: 5'RACE template switching with UMIs generated TCR beta cDNA. Each of over 5 donors carried dominant NKG2C+ clonotypes accounting for about 1.0-8% of CD8+ T cells. For several donors, these clonotypes were likewise the leading ones in the CD3+CD56-NKG2C+ fraction.

The input for sequencing was PBMCs from blood, taken on the day of vaccination. The sequence was collected from a man over 45 who received an inactivated influenza vaccine. This chain uses TRBV11-1 with TRBJ2-1, with 7 bases that match TRBD2. The CDR3 DNA is TGTGCCAGCAGCGGACGGGACTATCAATACAATGAGCAGTTCTTC. Translation gives CASSGRDYQYNEQFF.